The source of this T cell receptor (beta chain) is a study of T-cell reconstitution after alpha-beta-depleted transplantation in children. CDR1 is PRHDT, CDR2 FYEKMQ, per germline (reference sequence). V lost 0 bases to trimming and J lost 8 bases; unmatched junction nucleotides: 2. This CDR3 is 14 amino acids long. TCRbeta library preparation incorporated unique molecular identifiers. TCRdb reanalysed the PCR reads using MiXCR and keeps one entry per CDR3 protein. In the table there are 250,000 to 300,000 distinct CDR3 sequences, approximately 9.8% of which are singletons. This clonotype has just a few counts.

This chain uses TRBV13 with TRBJ2-4; 9 nucleotides match TRBD1. Sequencing used PBMCs from the stem cell graft donor, obtained from the stem cell graft. The sequence came from a human donor who donated a stem cell graft to a child with SCID. As DNA, the CDR3 is TGTGCCAGCAGCTTAGGTTGGACAGGGGACATTCAGTACTTC. This gives the protein CASSLGWTGDIQYF.